This T cell receptor (beta chain) originates from a study of blood T cell repertoires in COVID-19. As handled by the study authors: Nucleated cell counts were estimated from reference gene primer amplification. Using immunoSEQ multiplex PCR, the repertoire was profiled, and TCRdb retains in-frame clones only, with some absent. That table supplies the V and J calls and clone size; D and trimming were determined from the DNA. The repertoire includes 400,000 to 500,000 clones, around nine tenths of them detected once, and 1.4% sits in the top ten. The CDR3 covers 15 residues. Germline V gene sequence: CDR1 MNHEY, CDR2 SMNVEV (reference sequence). Trimming stripped 4 bases from V and 1 base from J, with 11 bases between.

Sequenced input: PBMCs or T cells enriched from blood (not recorded which). This sequence was found in a woman between 18 and 29 years old who had been exposed to COVID-19. V gene TRBV27 combines with J gene TRBJ2-1; perhaps TRBD2 as D (5 bases). This CDR3 is CASSSTRPSYNEQFF. In DNA, the CDR3 is TGTGCCAGCAGTTCCACTAGGCCTTCCTACAATGAGCAGTTCTTC.